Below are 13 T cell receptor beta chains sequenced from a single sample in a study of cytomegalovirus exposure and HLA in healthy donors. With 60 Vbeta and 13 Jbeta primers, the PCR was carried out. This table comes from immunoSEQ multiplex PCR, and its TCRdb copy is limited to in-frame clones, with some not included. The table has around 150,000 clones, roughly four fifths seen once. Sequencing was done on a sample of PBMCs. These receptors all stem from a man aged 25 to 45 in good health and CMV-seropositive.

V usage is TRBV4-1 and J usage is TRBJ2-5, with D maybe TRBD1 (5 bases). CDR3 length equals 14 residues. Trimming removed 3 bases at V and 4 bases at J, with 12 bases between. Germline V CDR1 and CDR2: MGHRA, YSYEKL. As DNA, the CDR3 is TGCGCCAGCAGCCATGCGCAGGGCGGAGAGACCCAGTACTTC. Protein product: CASSHAQGGETQYF.

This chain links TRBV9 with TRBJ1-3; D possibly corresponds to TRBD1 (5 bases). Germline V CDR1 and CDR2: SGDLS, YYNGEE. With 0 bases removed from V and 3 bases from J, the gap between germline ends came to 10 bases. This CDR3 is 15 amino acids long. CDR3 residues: CASSVDGQYGNTIYF. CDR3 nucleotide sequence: TGTGCCAGCAGCGTAGATGGACAATATGGAAACACCATATATTTT.

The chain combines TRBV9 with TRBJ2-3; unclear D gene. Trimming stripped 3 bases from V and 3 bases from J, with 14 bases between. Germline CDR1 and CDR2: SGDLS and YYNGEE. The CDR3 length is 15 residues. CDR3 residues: CASSAIASVTDTQYF. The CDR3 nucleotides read TGTGCCAGCAGCGCCATAGCATCCGTGACAGATACGCAGTATTTT.

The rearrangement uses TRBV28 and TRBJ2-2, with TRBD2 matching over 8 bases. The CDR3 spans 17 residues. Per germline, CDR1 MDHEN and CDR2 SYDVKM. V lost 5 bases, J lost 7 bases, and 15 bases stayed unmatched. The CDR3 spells CASSPPGLGATYGELFF. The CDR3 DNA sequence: TGTGCCAGCAGTCCGCCGGGACTAGGGGCCACTTACGGGGAGCTGTTTTTT. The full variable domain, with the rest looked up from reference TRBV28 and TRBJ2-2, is DVKVTQSSRYLVKRTGEKVFLECVQDMDHENMFWYRQDPGLGLRLIYFSYDVKMKEKGDIPEGYSVSREKKERFSLILESASTNQTSMYLCASSPPGLGATYGELFFGEGSRLTVL.

Here the CDR3 DNA reads TGCGCCAGCAGCTTGGACTACGGGCAGTTCTTC. It codes for CASSLDYGQFF. The chain links TRBV5-1 to TRBJ2-1; D call uncertain. Germline-derived CDR1 and CDR2 are SGHRS and YFSETQ. The germline V and J ends were trimmed by 0 bases and 12 bases, with 7 bases remaining between them. CDR3 size: 11 residues.

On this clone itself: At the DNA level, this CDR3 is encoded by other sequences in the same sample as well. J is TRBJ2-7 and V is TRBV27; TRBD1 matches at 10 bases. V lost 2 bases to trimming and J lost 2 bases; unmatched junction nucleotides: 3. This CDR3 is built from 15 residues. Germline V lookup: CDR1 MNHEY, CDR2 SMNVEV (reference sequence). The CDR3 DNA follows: TGTGCCAGCAGTTTAGCCGGGACAGGGGCCTACGAGCAGTACTTC. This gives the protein CASSLAGTGAYEQYF.

In DNA form, the CDR3 reads TGTGCCAGCAGTGGCACCCTTCTTTCATCGGGGGTGGTGTTTTTT. Translated, it gives CASSGTLLSSGVVFF. The chain employs TRBV2 and TRBJ1-4; possibly TRBD1 for D (5 bases). The CDR3 runs 15 residues. Deletions cut 4 bases from V and 15 bases from J, with 24 bases between. The germline CDR1 and CDR2 sequences are SNHLY and FYNNEI.

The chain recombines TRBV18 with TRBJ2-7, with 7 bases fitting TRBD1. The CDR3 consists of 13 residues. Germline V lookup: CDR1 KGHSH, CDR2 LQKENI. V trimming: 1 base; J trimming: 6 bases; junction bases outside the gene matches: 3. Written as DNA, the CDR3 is TGTGCCAGCTCACCACTCAGACAGGGCGAGCAGTACTTC. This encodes CASSPLRQGEQYF.

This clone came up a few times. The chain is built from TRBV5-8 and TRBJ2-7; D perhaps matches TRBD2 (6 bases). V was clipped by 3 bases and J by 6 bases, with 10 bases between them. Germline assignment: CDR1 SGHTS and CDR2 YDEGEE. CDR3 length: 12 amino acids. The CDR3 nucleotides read TGTGCCAGCAGCTGGGCGGGGTCCGAGCAGTACTTC. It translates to CASSWAGSEQYF.

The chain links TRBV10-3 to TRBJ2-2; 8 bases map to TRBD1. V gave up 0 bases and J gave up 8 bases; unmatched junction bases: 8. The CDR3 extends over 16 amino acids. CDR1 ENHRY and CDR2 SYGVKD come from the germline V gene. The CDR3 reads CAISESIETGVGELFF. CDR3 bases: TGTGCCATCAGTGAGTCGATCGAGACAGGGGTGGGGGAGCTGTTTTTT.

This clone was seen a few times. The CDR3 sequence: CASSGQDHYGYTF. As DNA, the CDR3 is TGTGCCAGCAGTGGACAAGATCACTATGGCTACACCTTC. The genes are TRBV6-1 and TRBJ1-2, with D unresolved. Germline V gene lookup returns CDR1 MNHNS and CDR2 SASEGT. This CDR3 is 13 amino acids long. The V gene lost 4 bases and the J gene lost 3 bases, with 9 bases spanning the gap.

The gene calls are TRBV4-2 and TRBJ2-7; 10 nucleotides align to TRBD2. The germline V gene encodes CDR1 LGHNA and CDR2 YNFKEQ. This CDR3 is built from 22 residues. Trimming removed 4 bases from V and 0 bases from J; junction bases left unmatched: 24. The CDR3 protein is CASSPRAGLAPRWKESSYEQYF. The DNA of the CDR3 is TGTGCCAGCAGCCCCCGAGCGGGACTAGCGCCCCGGTGGAAGGAAAGCTCCTACGAGCAGTACTTC.

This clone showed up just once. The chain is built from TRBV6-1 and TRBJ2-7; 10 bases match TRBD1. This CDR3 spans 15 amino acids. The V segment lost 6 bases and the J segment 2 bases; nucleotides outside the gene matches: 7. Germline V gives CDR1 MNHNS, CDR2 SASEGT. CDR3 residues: CASRGIGTGAYEQYF. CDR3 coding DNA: TGTGCCAGCAGGGGGATCGGGACAGGGGCCTACGAGCAGTACTTC.